This TCR beta chain was documented in a study of T cell clusters in autoimmune cytopenias. TRB amplification used approximately 250 ng of peripheral blood genomic DNA. CDR1 KGHSH and CDR2 LQKENI come from the germline V gene. The CDR3 is 15 amino acids. One tube held mixed TRB-A and TRB-B primer pools for touch-down PCR. Using the multiplex PCR reads, TCRdb records one entry per CDR3 protein without DNA. The sample table sets out 12,000 or so distinct CDR3 sequences. The TCR comes from a human donor with an autoimmune cytopenia or autoimmune hepatitis (not recorded which). The sample taken for sequencing was peripheral blood. The J gene is TRBJ2-7, the V gene TRBV18; the TRBD2 assignment by TCRdb is unverifiable without DNA. The CDR3 reads CASSPTSGTIYEQYF.